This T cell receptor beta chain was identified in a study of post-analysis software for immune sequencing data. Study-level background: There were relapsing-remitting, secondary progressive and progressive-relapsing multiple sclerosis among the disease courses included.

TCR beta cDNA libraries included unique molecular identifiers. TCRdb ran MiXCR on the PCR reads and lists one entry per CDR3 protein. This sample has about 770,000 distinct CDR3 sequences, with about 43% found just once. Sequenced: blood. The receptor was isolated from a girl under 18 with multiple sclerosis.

The CDR3 DNA follows: TGCAGTGCCCTGGGACTAGCGCCGAGTGGCTACGAGCAGTACTTC. It translates to CSALGLAPSGYEQYF. This sequence joins TRBV20-1 and TRBJ2-7, with TRBD2 identical over 10 bases. The CDR3 length is 15 residues. J gave up 3 bases and V 6 bases, and 11 bases lay outside the gene matches. Germline V lookup: CDR1 DFQATT, CDR2 SNEGSKA (reference sequence).